These T cell receptor beta chains were read from a single sample in a study of post-analysis software for immune sequencing data. TCRdb re-called the PCR reads with MiXCR, one entry per CDR3 protein. This sample has 650,000 to 900,000 distinct CDR3 sequences, with about half found just once. Sequenced: blood. The receptors stem from a girl aged 10-17 years with multiple sclerosis. Both conserved end residues are part of each CDR3. The D gene is left open where the match is weak. Not every row has a clone size; where given, it reads once, few, many or a size class.

len,j_gene,d_gene,v_gene,abundance,CDR3nt,CDR3aa
13,TRBJ2-1,TRBD2,TRBV9,.,TGTGCCAGCAGCAGTAGCGGGATCGATGAGCAGTTCTTC,CASSSSGIDEQFF
13,TRBJ2-3,.,TRBV4-1,.,TGCGCCAGCAGCCCAGGGGAACGAGATACGCAGTATTTT,CASSPGERDTQYF
15,TRBJ2-3,TRBD1,TRBV9,few,TGTGCCAGCAGCCCCCACGGGACAGGGATGGATACGCAGTATTTT,CASSPHGTGMDTQYF
14,TRBJ2-7,.,TRBV2,.,TGTGCCAGCAGCCTCAGGTCGGACTCCTACGAGCAGTACTTC,CASSLRSDSYEQYF
18,TRBJ1-6,TRBD1,TRBV20-1,once,TGCAGTGCTAGAGGGAGACAGGGGATCTCCTTTTCGAATTCACCCCTCCACTTT,CSARGRQGISFSNSPLHF
16,TRBJ2-1,.,TRBV6-4,.,TGTGCCAGCAGCGACACTTCTAGGAGCTCCTACAATGAGCAGTTCTTC,CASSDTSRSSYNEQFF
16,TRBJ2-7,TRBD2,TRBV4-2,.,TGTGCCAGCAGCCAAGAGAGACGGGAGGGCCGGTACGAGCAGTACTTC,CASSQERREGRYEQYF
14,TRBJ1-2,TRBD1,TRBV7-2,.,TGTGCCAGCAGCAGCGTGGGACAGAACTATGGCTACACCTTC,CASSSVGQNYGYTF
13,TRBJ2-7,.,TRBV27,.,TGTGCCAGCAGTGTCGGACAGCCCTACGAGCAGTACTTC,CASSVGQPYEQYF
19,TRBJ2-1,TRBD2,TRBV24-1,.,TGTGCCACCAGTGATACCCGTGGGGCCGGGACTAGCGGGATGAATGAGCAGTTCTTC,CATSDTRGAGTSGMNEQFF
19,TRBJ2-6,.,TRBV14,.,TGTGCCAGCAGCCAAGATAGGGCAAGACTGAGCTCTGGGGCCAACGTCCTGACTTTC,CASSQDRARLSSGANVLTF
15,TRBJ2-1,.,TRBV7-7,.,TGTGCTAGCAGCTTAGCCCAAGGGGAGAGTAGTGAGCAGTTCTTC,CASSLAQGESSEQFF
12,TRBJ2-7,TRBD2,TRBV29-1,.,TGCAGCGGTGAAGGGAGGGCGGGCAAGCAGTACTTC,CSGEGRAGKQYF
15,TRBJ1-2,.,TRBV4-2,.,TGTGCCAGCAGCCAAGGGGTAACGAGGGGCCATGGCTACACCTTC,CASSQGVTRGHGYTF
19,TRBJ2-2,TRBD2,TRBV7-8,.,TGTGCCAGCAGCTTGGCGTCTAGCGGGAGATGGGAAGGCACCGGGGAGCTGTTTTTT,CASSLASSGRWEGTGELFF
16,TRBJ2-1,.,TRBV28,.,TGTGCCAGCAGTCCCCTGGGAGGGGGAATTTCGGATAGGCAGTTCTTC,CASSPLGGGISDRQFF
11,TRBJ1-1,.,TRBV2,.,TGTGCCAGCAGTCCGATTCTTGAAGCTTTCTTT,CASSPILEAFF
14,TRBJ2-5,TRBD1,TRBV20-1,.,TGCAGTGCTGGAGGACAGGGGGGAAAAGAGACCCAGTACTTC,CSAGGQGGKETQYF
15,TRBJ2-3,.,TRBV7-3,few,TGTGCCAGCACCGAATTGGGGACGGACACAGATACGCAGTATTTT,CASTELGTDTDTQYF
13,TRBJ2-7,.,TRBV7-6,.,TGTGCCAGCAGCTCAGCTATCCGGTCCGAGCAGTACTTC,CASSSAIRSEQYF
15,TRBJ1-2,.,TRBV7-3,.,TGTGCCAGCAGCTTAAATCCCACTCCTGGACCGGACTACACCTTC,CASSLNPTPGPDYTF
13,TRBJ1-2,.,TRBV2,.,TGTGCCAGCATCCCGAGAACGATCTATGGCTACACCTTC,CASIPRTIYGYTF
14,TRBJ1-2,TRBD1,TRBV14,few,TGTGCCAGCAGCCAATTCAAACAGGGGAATGGCTACACCTTC,CASSQFKQGNGYTF
13,TRBJ2-7,TRBD2,TRBV20-1,few,TGCAGTGCTAGGGGGCGGGGGACCTACGAGCAGTACTTC,CSARGRGTYEQYF
15,TRBJ1-4,TRBD1,TRBV14,.,TGTGCCAGCAGCCCCCGGGACAGGCCTAATGAAAAACTGTTTTTT,CASSPRDRPNEKLFF
14,TRBJ1-1,.,TRBV12-3/TRBV12-4,.,TGTGCCAGCCTCCTGTCGAGGGGAATCAGTGAAGCTTTCTTT,CASLLSRGISEAFF
14,TRBJ2-7,TRBD2,TRBV20-1,.,TGCAGTGCTAACCCTACTAGCGGCTCCTACGAGCAGTACTTC,CSANPTSGSYEQYF
15,TRBJ2-1,.,TRBV5-1,.,TGCGCCAGCAGCCCCGCTAGGGGGAGCGGGAATGAGCAGTTCTTC,CASSPARGSGNEQFF
13,TRBJ2-1,TRBD2,TRBV4-3,few,TGCGCCAGCAGCCACGGACTAGTGGGTGAGCAGTTCTTC,CASSHGLVGEQFF
13,TRBJ1-4,.,TRBV2,.,TGTGCCAGCAGGCCCCCGGGATTCGATAAACTGTTTTTT,CASRPPGFDKLFF